This TCR beta chain was documented in a study of beta chain features in type 1 diabetes. The overall study: Age, gender and cell yields were similar between patients and healthy donors.

The sample holds a few counts of this clone. This CDR3 comprises 13 residues. Germline V gives CDR1 MNHEY, CDR2 SMNVEV (reference sequence). Trimming cost V 6 bases and J 4 bases; bases outside gene matches: 5. Expressed TCRB transcripts were sequenced because the entire RNA isolate underwent reverse transcription. Sequencing of naive, central memory and regulatory T cell samples gave an average of around 3.6 million reads. Method: immunoSEQ multiplex PCR; TCRdb's copy keeps in-frame clones and lacks some. The sample has hundreds of thousands of clones, 15% seen once. This chain links TRBV27 with TRBJ2-5, with 7 bases that match TRBD1. The receptor was derived from a man younger than 35 in good health. The sample comprised naive CD4+ T cells from blood. CDR3 residues: CASSGQARETQYF. The CDR3 DNA sequence: TGTGCCAGCAGCGGACAGGCCCGAGAGACCCAGTACTTC.